A selection of T cell receptor beta chains follows, all from one sample in a study of blood T cell repertoires in COVID-19. Assay: immunoSEQ multiplex PCR; the TCRdb copy retains only in-frame clones and omits some. The sample yields about 200,000 clones, around 90% seen once. Sample: peripheral blood. The receptors shown here come from a man aged 35 to 55 with active or convalescent COVID-19. CDR3s include the opening cysteine and the closing phenylalanine or tryptophan.

j_call: TRBJ1-2
v_call: TRBV6-6
cdr3_aa: CASSYKQGAPNYGYTF

j_call: TRBJ1-5
v_call: TRBV7-9
cdr3_aa: CASSLALAGSSNQPQHF

j_call: TRBJ2-7
v_call: TRBV21-1
cdr3_aa: CASSKVAGGNYEQYF

j_call: TRBJ1-2
v_call: TRBV20-1
cdr3_aa: CSASTGEGYTF

j_call: TRBJ2-1
v_call: TRBV27
cdr3_aa: CAAGTSTYNEQFF

j_call: TRBJ1-2
v_call: TRBV24-1
cdr3_aa: CATSDATGLYGYTF

j_call: TRBJ2-5
v_call: TRBV19
cdr3_aa: CASSIVREGRKTQYF

j_call: TRBJ2-1
v_call: TRBV12-3/TRBV12-4
cdr3_aa: CASRTQGRDEQFF

j_call: TRBJ1-2
v_call: TRBV28
cdr3_aa: CASTGQNYGYTF

j_call: TRBJ1-5
v_call: TRBV5-1
cdr3_aa: CASSSDRDQPQHF

j_call: TRBJ1-2
v_call: TRBV7-8
cdr3_aa: CASSLVETSHGYTF

j_call: TRBJ2-1
v_call: TRBV6-5
cdr3_aa: CASSYTAAQIEQFF

j_call: TRBJ2-5
v_call: TRBV11-3
cdr3_aa: CASSPRTSGSQETQYF

j_call: TRBJ2-7
v_call: TRBV5-1
cdr3_aa: CASSLTRQGPLDYEQYF

j_call: TRBJ2-1
v_call: TRBV3-1/TRBV3-2
cdr3_aa: CASSQGVAGLRNEQFF

j_call: TRBJ1-3
v_call: TRBV6-5
cdr3_aa: CASRLQIRDTIYF

j_call: TRBJ2-7
v_call: TRBV4-2
cdr3_aa: CASSQDIPRAAGNEQYF

j_call: TRBJ2-7
v_call: TRBV11-1
cdr3_aa: CASSLSLGTGAYEQYF

j_call: TRBJ1-1
v_call: TRBV6-1
cdr3_aa: CASSDRLSDTEAFF

j_call: TRBJ1-1
v_call: TRBV19
cdr3_aa: CASSEQGTGSRTEAFF

j_call: TRBJ1-6
v_call: TRBV28
cdr3_aa: CASNGRDNSPLHF

j_call: TRBJ2-7
v_call: TRBV18
cdr3_aa: CASSLRQGGEQYF

j_call: TRBJ2-7
v_call: TRBV7-8
cdr3_aa: CASSAGGTGVEQYF

j_call: TRBJ2-1
v_call: TRBV4-1
cdr3_aa: CASSTTGTDYNEQFF

j_call: TRBJ2-3
v_call: TRBV19
cdr3_aa: CASSMRRSDTQYF

j_call: TRBJ2-3
v_call: TRBV10-3
cdr3_aa: CAISVRDRFLTDTQYF

j_call: TRBJ1-1
v_call: TRBV5-1
cdr3_aa: CASSTGRNTEAFF

j_call: TRBJ2-3
v_call: TRBV6-5
cdr3_aa: CASTARGVGTDTQYF

j_call: TRBJ1-5
v_call: TRBV19
cdr3_aa: CASMVSYSNQPQHF

j_call: TRBJ1-1
v_call: TRBV11-2
cdr3_aa: CASSRGRQGVNTEAFF

j_call: TRBJ2-5
v_call: TRBV18
cdr3_aa: CASSPGETQYF

j_call: TRBJ2-1
v_call: TRBV30
cdr3_aa: CAWSLGGNYNEQFF

j_call: TRBJ1-1
v_call: TRBV7-3
cdr3_aa: CASSLTGVNTEAFF

j_call: TRBJ1-6
v_call: TRBV5-1
cdr3_aa: CASSLGTGHNSPLHF

j_call: TRBJ2-1
v_call: TRBV19
cdr3_aa: CASSIVQGPSYNEQFF

j_call: TRBJ1-2
v_call: TRBV6-1
cdr3_aa: CASSERGRGSGYTF

j_call: TRBJ1-2
v_call: TRBV6-4
cdr3_aa: CASSDSAGGNYGYTF

j_call: TRBJ1-1
v_call: TRBV6-1
cdr3_aa: CASSEATGGRGEAFF

j_call: TRBJ1-2
v_call: TRBV12-3/TRBV12-4
cdr3_aa: CASSPPRGYTF

j_call: TRBJ2-1
v_call: TRBV5-1
cdr3_aa: CASSPTSGPDLEQFF

j_call: TRBJ2-6
v_call: TRBV24-1
cdr3_aa: CATSDPPGQGAPGANVLTF

j_call: TRBJ2-7
v_call: TRBV10-3
cdr3_aa: CATRTGGEQYF

j_call: TRBJ1-6
v_call: TRBV25-1
cdr3_aa: CASARVGRDSPLHF

j_call: TRBJ1-2
v_call: TRBV6-6
cdr3_aa: CASRTPGGIGYTF

j_call: TRBJ1-2
v_call: TRBV5-6
cdr3_aa: CASSFKDRAVNYGYTF

j_call: TRBJ1-1
v_call: TRBV10-2
cdr3_aa: CASSWEPNTEAFF

j_call: TRBJ2-5
v_call: TRBV3-1/TRBV3-2
cdr3_aa: CASSQDRSSLAETQYF

j_call: TRBJ2-1
v_call: TRBV30
cdr3_aa: CAWSLVLNEQFF